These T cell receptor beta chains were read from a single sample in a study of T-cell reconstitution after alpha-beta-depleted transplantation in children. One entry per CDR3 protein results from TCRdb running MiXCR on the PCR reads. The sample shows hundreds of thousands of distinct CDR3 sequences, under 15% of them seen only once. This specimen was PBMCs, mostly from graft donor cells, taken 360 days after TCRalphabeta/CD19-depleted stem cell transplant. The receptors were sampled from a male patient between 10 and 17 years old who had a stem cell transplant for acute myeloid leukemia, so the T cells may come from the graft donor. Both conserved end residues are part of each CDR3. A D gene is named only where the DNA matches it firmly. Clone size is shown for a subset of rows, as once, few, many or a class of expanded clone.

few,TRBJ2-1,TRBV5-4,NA,TGTGCCAGCAGCTTGGAGGGGTACGGGATGGTTGAGCAGTTCTTC,CASSLEGYGMVEQFF
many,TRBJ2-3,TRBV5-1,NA,TGCGCCAGCAGCTTGGGAACACCCCCCGATACGCAGTATTTT,CASSLGTPPDTQYF
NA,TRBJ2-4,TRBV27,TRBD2,TGTGCCAGCAGCAAAGCGGGGATAGCCAAAAACATTCAGTACTTC,CASSKAGIAKNIQYF
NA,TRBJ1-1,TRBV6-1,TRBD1,TGTGCCAGCAGCCACAGGGGGTGGGCTGAAGCTTTCTTT,CASSHRGWAEAFF
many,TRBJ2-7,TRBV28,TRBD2,TGTGCCAGCAGTTTTCGGGGGGTAACCTACGAGCAGTACTTC,CASSFRGVTYEQYF
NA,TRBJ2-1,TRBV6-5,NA,TGTGCCAGCAGTTACTCGAGGTGGGATGGCTCCTACAATGAGCAGTTCTTC,CASSYSRWDGSYNEQFF
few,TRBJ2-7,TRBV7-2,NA,TGTGCCAGCAGCTTAGGCGGGTTGGGGTGGTACGAGCAGTACTTC,CASSLGGLGWYEQYF
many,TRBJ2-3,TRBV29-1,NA,TGCAGCGTTCCCCCGGGGGCTCGCACAGATACGCAGTATTTT,CSVPPGARTDTQYF
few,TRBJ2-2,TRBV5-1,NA,TGCGCCAGCAGCCTCGAGCCCGGGGTCGGCACCGGGGAGCTGTTTTTT,CASSLEPGVGTGELFF
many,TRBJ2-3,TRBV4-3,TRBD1,TGCGCCAGCAGCCAACCGGGACAGGGGACAGATACGCAGTATTTT,CASSQPGQGTDTQYF
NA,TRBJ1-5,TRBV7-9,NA,TGTGCCAGCAGCCTAGCGGGGGGGCCTCAGCCCCAGCATTTT,CASSLAGGPQPQHF
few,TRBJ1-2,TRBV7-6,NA,TGTGCCAGCAGCTTAGTCCCGGACAGCACTAACTATGGCTACACCTTC,CASSLVPDSTNYGYTF
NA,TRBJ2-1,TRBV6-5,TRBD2,TGTGCCAGCAGTTACCCTGACAGGACTAGCGGATTATACAATGAGCAGTTCTTC,CASSYPDRTSGLYNEQFF
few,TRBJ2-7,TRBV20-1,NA,TGCAGTGCTCTTAGTGCCGGACTAACCTACGAGCAGTACTTC,CSALSAGLTYEQYF
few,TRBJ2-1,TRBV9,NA,TGTGCCAGCGGGGCAGGAGGAGGTTACAATGAGCAGTTCTTC,CASGAGGGYNEQFF
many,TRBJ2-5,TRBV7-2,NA,TGTGCCAGCAGCTTCGACAGTCAGACCCAGTACTTC,CASSFDSQTQYF
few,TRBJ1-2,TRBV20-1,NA,TGCAGTGCTAGAGATGCCCAGGGTCGCGGCTACACCTTC,CSARDAQGRGYTF
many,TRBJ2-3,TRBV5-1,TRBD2,TGCGCCAGCTGGCTAGCGGGAGGGCCCCCAGATACGCAGTATTTT,CASWLAGGPPDTQYF
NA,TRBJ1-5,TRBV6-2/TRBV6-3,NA,TGTGCCAGCAGTATCTCACCGACAGCCCTTAGCAATCAGCCCCAGCATTTT,CASSISPTALSNQPQHF
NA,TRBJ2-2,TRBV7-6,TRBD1,TGTGCCAGCAGCTCCCTTGACCCTGGGACAGGGAATCGGCCCGGGGAGCTGTTTTTT,CASSSLDPGTGNRPGELFF
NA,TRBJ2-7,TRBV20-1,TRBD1,TGCAGTGCTAGAATCGGACAGGGTACCTACGAGCAGTACTTC,CSARIGQGTYEQYF
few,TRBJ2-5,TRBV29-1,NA,TGCAGCGTTGGTGGTTATGGGTTCCAGTACTTC,CSVGGYGFQYF
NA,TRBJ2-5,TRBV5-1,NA,TGCGCCAGCAGTTCCCTCTTGGGAGAGACCCAGTACTTC,CASSSLLGETQYF
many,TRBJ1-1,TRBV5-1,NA,TGCGCCAGCAGCTTGGGTTCAGGCCCGAACACTGAAGCTTTCTTT,CASSLGSGPNTEAFF
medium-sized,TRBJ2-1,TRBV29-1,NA,TGCAGCGTTGATAGCCTGAGCTCCTACAATGAGCAGTTCTTC,CSVDSLSSYNEQFF
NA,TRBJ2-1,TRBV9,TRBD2,TGTGCCAGCAGCGTATTCGGCGGGAGGTGGTACAATGAGCAGTTCTTC,CASSVFGGRWYNEQFF
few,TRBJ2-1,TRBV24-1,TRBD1,TGTGCCACCAGTGATAGGGACAGGGCCAGAGGAGAGGGGAATGAGCAGTTCTTC,CATSDRDRARGEGNEQFF
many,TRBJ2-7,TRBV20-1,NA,TGCAGTGCTCCTTTAGTGGGAATATTAAGCGAGCAGTACTTC,CSAPLVGILSEQYF
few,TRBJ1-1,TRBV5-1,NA,TGCGCCAGCAGCTACCCCGGGGGAACTGAAGCTTTCTTT,CASSYPGGTEAFF
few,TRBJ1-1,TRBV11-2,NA,TGTGCCAGCAGCTTAGATCCCCGACACCCAGAAGCTTTCTTT,CASSLDPRHPEAFF
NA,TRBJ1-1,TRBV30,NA,TGTGCCTGGGGGTACGGGGAGGGATCTGAAGCTTTCTTT,CAWGYGEGSEAFF
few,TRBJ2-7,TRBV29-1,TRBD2,TGCAGCGTTGTGCCGACTAGCGGGAGTACCTACGAGCAGTACTTC,CSVVPTSGSTYEQYF
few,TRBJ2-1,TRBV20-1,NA,TGCAGTGCTAGAGGAAGTCCCCTCCAATCCTACAATGAGCAGTTCTTC,CSARGSPLQSYNEQFF
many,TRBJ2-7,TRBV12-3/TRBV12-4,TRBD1,TGTGCCAGCAGCGATCCAGACAGGGGTCTACACGAGCAGTACTTC,CASSDPDRGLHEQYF
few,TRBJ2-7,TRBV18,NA,TGTGCCAGCTCAGCACAAAATCAGGGGGGCTACGAGCAGTACTTC,CASSAQNQGGYEQYF
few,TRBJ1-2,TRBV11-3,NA,TGTGCCAGCAGCTTCGGGGGACGCAGTGGCTACACCTTC,CASSFGGRSGYTF
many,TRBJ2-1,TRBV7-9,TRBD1,TGTGCCAGCAGCTTAGGCCCCTCGGGACAGGGCGGCAATGAGCAGTTCTTC,CASSLGPSGQGGNEQFF
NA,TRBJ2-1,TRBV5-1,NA,TGCGCCAGCAGCTTGGTGGGCCCCCCGAGTTCGGGTGAGCAGTTCTTC,CASSLVGPPSSGEQFF
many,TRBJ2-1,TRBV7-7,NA,TGTGCTAGCAGCCCAAGGTGGGGTGGGGGAGCGGATGAGCAGTTCTTC,CASSPRWGGGADEQFF
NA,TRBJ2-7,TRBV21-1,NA,TGTGCCGGGATACGCTACGAGCAGTACTTC,CAGIRYEQYF
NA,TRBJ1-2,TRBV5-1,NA,TGCGCCAGCAGCTTGGATAGTATCGGCTATGGCTACACCTTC,CASSLDSIGYGYTF
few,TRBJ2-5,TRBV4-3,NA,TGCGCCAGCAGCCAAGATCAGAGAGGTTGGGAGACCCAGTACTTC,CASSQDQRGWETQYF
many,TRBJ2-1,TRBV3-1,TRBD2,TGTGCCAGCAGCCAATACCGACTAGCGGAAGCCATCAATGAGCAGTTCTTC,CASSQYRLAEAINEQFF
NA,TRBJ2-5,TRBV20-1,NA,TGCAGTGTAGGACAGAACCAAGAGACCCAGTACTTC,CSVGQNQETQYF
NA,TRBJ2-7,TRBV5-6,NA,TGTGCCAGCAGTTTGAAGTCCCGGTACTACGAGCAGTACTTC,CASSLKSRYYEQYF
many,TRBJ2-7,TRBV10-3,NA,TGTGCCATCAGTGAGACAGACCACTCCTCCTACGAGCAGTACTTC,CAISETDHSSYEQYF
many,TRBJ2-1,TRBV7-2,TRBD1,TGTGCCAGCAGCTCGGGGACAGGAGCCTACAATGAGCAGTTCTTC,CASSSGTGAYNEQFF
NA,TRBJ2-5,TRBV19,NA,TGTGCCAGTAAGGGGTACCAAGAGACCCAGTACTTC,CASKGYQETQYF
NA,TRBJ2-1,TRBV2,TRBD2,TGTGCCAGCAGTGGCCCCCCTAGCGGGAGGGATAATGAGCAGTTCTTC,CASSGPPSGRDNEQFF
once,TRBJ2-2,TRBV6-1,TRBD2,TGTGCCAGCAGCCCCCTGATGTCGGGACTAGAGAACACCGGGGAGCTGTTTTTT,CASSPLMSGLENTGELFF
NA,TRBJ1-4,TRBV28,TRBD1,TGTGCCAGCAGTTTAAACCTTCCCACAGGGGTTACGGGTGAAAAACTGTTTTTT,CASSLNLPTGVTGEKLFF
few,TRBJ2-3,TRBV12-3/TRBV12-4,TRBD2,TGTGCCAGCAGTTTAAGGACTAGCGGGATAGGCACAGATACGCAGTATTTT,CASSLRTSGIGTDTQYF
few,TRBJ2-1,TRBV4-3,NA,TGCGCCAGCAGCCAAGGACAGATGGTTAATGAGCAGTTCTTC,CASSQGQMVNEQFF
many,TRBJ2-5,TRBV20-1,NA,TGCAGTGCCGCAACGGGGTTAGAGGGGACCCAGTACTTC,CSAATGLEGTQYF